This T cell receptor beta chain is from a study of blood T cell repertoires in COVID-19. This clone has only a few counts. Original handling: Reference gene primers were amplified, and this amplification served to estimate nucleated cell counts. Profiling relied on immunoSEQ multiplex PCR, and the TCRdb table lists in-frame clones only, not all of them. V and J calls and clone size come straight from that table; D and trimming were deduced from the DNA. Of under 45,000 clones in the sample, 70% to 80% were seen once. The CDR3 covers 16 residues. The germline gives CDR1 SGHNT, CDR2 YENEEA. Trimming left V 1 base short and J 4 bases short, with 14 bases between.

The V call is TRBV11-3, the J call TRBJ2-1; D possibly corresponds to TRBD1 (5 bases). The TCR comes from a woman aged 70-85 years with acute or convalescent COVID-19. The sequenced sample consisted of peripheral blood. CDR3 sequence: CASSLGGQGAYNEQFF. The DNA for the CDR3 is TGTGCCAGCAGCTTAGGTGGGCAGGGCGCATACAATGAGCAGTTCTTC.